This entry lists 25 T cell receptor beta chains sequenced from one sample in a study of T cells after yellow fever vaccination. TCRdb recomputed calls from the 5' RACE reads with MiXCR, one row per CDR3 protein. Altogether hundreds of thousands of distinct CDR3 sequences are present, about 6% being singletons, with the ten largest covering approximately 15%. Sample: PBMCs, taken 5 days after the yellow fever booster vaccination. The receptors shown here come from a man between 25 and 39 years old who received the YFV17D yellow fever vaccine.

This clonotype turned up a few times. V usage is TRBV20-1 and J usage is TRBJ2-1; no clear D. Trimming pared 4 bases from V and 12 bases from J, leaving 7 bases between. The germline V gene has CDR1 DFQATT and CDR2 SNEGSKA (reference sequence). CDR3 length: 9 residues. The CDR3 is CSAILGQFF. CDR3 nucleotides: TGCAGTGCTATCCTGGGGCAGTTCTTC.

This clonotype has ten or more counts. This sequence joins TRBV10-1 and TRBJ2-2, with D perhaps TRBD1 (5 bases). CDR3 length: 14 residues. CDR1 WNHNN and CDR2 SYGVQD come from the germline V gene (reference sequence). V lost 10 bases and J lost 7, with 19 bases in between. As DNA, the CDR3 is TGCGCCACCAGCCGGACAATGGGTAACGGGGAGCTGTTTTTT. This sequence encodes CATSRTMGNGELFF.

The rearrangement links TRBV7-9 to TRBJ2-5, with 10 bases matching TRBD2. V gave up 10 bases and J gave up 5 bases; unmatched junction bases: 31. The CDR3 runs 21 residues. Germline CDR1 SEHNR, CDR2 FQNEAQ (reference sequence). The CDR3 sequence: CATEQLVPDLAGERSCETQYF. For the CDR3, the DNA is TGTGCCACCGAGCAGCTTGTTCCCGACCTAGCGGGAGAAAGGAGTTGCGAGACCCAGTACTTC.

This clonotype has more than one count but fewer than ten. The CDR3 nucleotides read TGCAGTGCTAGAGATCCACCCGGGCCGGGACTAGCGGGAGGGCCTTACGGGGAGCTGTTTTTT. Translation: CSARDPPGPGLAGGPYGELFF. The V and J genes are TRBV20-1 and TRBJ2-2; 16 positions agree with TRBD2. The CDR3 loop spans 21 amino acids. Germline values: CDR1 DFQATT, CDR2 SNEGSKA (reference sequence). Unmatched junction bases numbered 17, after V lost 0 bases and J lost 7 bases.

The V call is TRBV29-1, the J call TRBJ1-3; D is unclear. This CDR3 comprises 13 residues. Trimming stripped 7 bases from V and 5 bases from J, with 15 bases between. From germline, CDR1 is SQVTM and CDR2 ANQGSEA. In DNA form, the CDR3 reads TGCAGCGCACGGGATGTCTTTAGAAACACCATATATTTT. Translated, it gives CSARDVFRNTIYF.

The chain links TRBV7-9 to TRBJ2-1; D possibly corresponds to TRBD1 (5 bases). CDR3 length: 15 residues. The V and J ends lost 5 bases and 0 bases respectively, with 11 bases between them. Germline assignment: CDR1 SEHNR and CDR2 FQNEAQ (reference sequence). Written as DNA, the CDR3 is TGTGCCAGCAGCCCAGACAGCCTCTCCTACAATGAGCAGTTCTTC. This translates into CASSPDSLSYNEQFF.

The gene calls are TRBV3-1 and TRBJ1-1; tentatively, D is TRBD1 (5 bases). Germline-derived CDR1 and CDR2 are LGHDT and YNNKEL (reference sequence). Trimming left V 0 bases short and J 11 bases short, with 13 bases between. The CDR3 sequence is 13 residues long. CDR3 sequence (DNA): TGTGCCAGCAGCCAAGAACGAGGCAGGGTGGCTTTCTTT. This codes for CASSQERGRVAFF. Full variable domain (remainder filled in from reference TRBV3-1 and TRBJ1-1): DTAVSQTPKYLVTQMGNDKSIKCEQNLGHDTMYWYKQDSKKFLKIMFSYNNKELIINETVPNRFSPKSPDKAHLNLHINSLELGDSAVYFCASSQERGRVAFFGQGTRLTVV.

This clonotype appeared a few times. The J gene is TRBJ2-7, the V gene TRBV19; 10 positions agree with TRBD2. This CDR3 spans 14 amino acids. CDR1 is LNHDA, CDR2 SQIVND, per germline (reference sequence). The V gene end was trimmed by 3 bases and the J gene end by 7 bases; junction bases not matched to a gene: 6. The CDR3 bases are TGTGCCAGTAGTATGGCGGGACTAGCGCGAGAGCAGTACTTC. Translation: CASSMAGLAREQYF.

This clonotype came up a few times. This chain connects TRBV5-1 to TRBJ2-1; TRBD2 matches 7 bases. The V gene end was trimmed by 5 bases and the J gene end by 2 bases; junction bases not matched to a gene: 4. This CDR3 is built from 14 residues. Germline-derived CDR1 and CDR2 are SGHRS and YFSETQ. The DNA for the CDR3 is TGCGCCAGCAGGTGGGAGGGCACCTACAATGAGCAGTTCTTC. Encoded protein: CASRWEGTYNEQFF.

V usage is TRBV30 and J usage is TRBJ2-1; 12 positions match TRBD2. Trimming removed 1 base from V and 3 bases from J; junction bases left unmatched: 4. The V gene's germline CDR1 is GTSNPN and CDR2 SVGIG (reference sequence). This CDR3 region has 16 residues. The CDR3 here is CAWSGETSGSYNEQFF. In nucleotides, the CDR3 is TGTGCCTGGAGTGGAGAGACTAGCGGGAGCTACAATGAGCAGTTCTTC. The variable domain in full, completed from reference TRBV30 and TRBJ2-1, reads SQTIHQWPATLVQPVGSPLSLECTVEGTSNPNLYWYRQAAGRGLQLLFYSVGIGQISSEVPQNLSASRPQDRQFILSSKKLLLSDSGFYLCAWSGETSGSYNEQFFGPGTRLTVL.

The J gene is TRBJ2-1, the V gene TRBV10-1; TRBD2 matches at 8 bases. The V gene's germline CDR1 is WNHNN and CDR2 SYGVQD (reference sequence). This CDR3 comprises 13 residues. Trimming cost V 5 bases and J 13 bases; bases outside gene matches: 10. CDR3 bases: TGCGCCAGCAGTCCTCCCGCGGGAGGTGTCCAGTTCTTC. This gives the protein CASSPPAGGVQFF.

This chain uses TRBV7-2 with TRBJ2-1; D not certain. V was cut by 5 bases and J by 9 bases, with 14 bases left in between. The CDR3 sequence is 13 residues long. Germline lookup yields CDR1 SGHTA and CDR2 FQGNSA. The CDR3 coding sequence is TGTGCCAGCAGCCAAACTGTTAGGCCTGAGCAGTTCTTC. Residues: CASSQTVRPEQFF.

J is TRBJ2-7 and V is TRBV21-1; TRBD2, the table's D call, lacks a check against the DNA. TRBV21-1 is assigned pseudogene status. The CDR3 has 15 amino acids. The CDR3 loop is CASSMASGGSYEQYF. The CDR3 coding sequence is TGTGCCAGCAGCATGGCTAGCGGGGGGTCCTACGAGCAGTACTTC.

This clonotype was counted ten times or more. CDR3 loop: CSAKGGPTYEQYF. The DNA for the CDR3 is TGCAGTGCTAAGGGCGGGCCAACCTACGAGCAGTACTTC. This rearrangement joins TRBV20-1 to TRBJ2-7, with D maybe TRBD2 (5 bases). The CDR3 extends over 13 amino acids. The germline V and J ends were trimmed by 4 bases and 2 bases, with 12 bases remaining between them. The germline CDR1 and CDR2 sequences are DFQATT and SNEGSKA (reference sequence).

This clonotype was detected many times. This rearrangement joins TRBV5-1 to TRBJ2-3, with D unresolved. The CDR3 runs to 14 residues. The germline V gene has CDR1 SGHRS and CDR2 YFSETQ. V was shortened by 3 bases and J by 2 bases, with 10 bases between the two germline ends. CDR3 amino acids: CASSSRTHTDTQYF. CDR3 bases: TGCGCCAGCAGCTCGCGGACCCACACAGATACGCAGTATTTT.

V gene TRBV5-4 combines with J gene TRBJ2-5; D is perhaps TRBD2 (6 bases). Trimming took 0 bases from V and 5 from J, leaving 17 bases between them. This CDR3 spans 16 amino acids. CDR1 is SGHNT and CDR2 is YYREEE in the germline V gene (reference sequence). CDR3 protein: CASSLAHHAGYETQYF. The CDR3 DNA reads TGTGCCAGCAGCTTGGCCCACCACGCGGGATATGAGACCCAGTACTTC.

The chain combines TRBV5-6 with TRBJ2-1; D is possibly TRBD2 (6 bases). The CDR3 runs 17 residues. V lost 2 bases to trimming and J lost 0 bases, with 15 bases between them. Looked up from germline, CDR1 is SGHDT and CDR2 is YYEEEE. CDR3 in amino acids: CASSLPIGSSSYNEQFF. CDR3 sequence (DNA): TGTGCCAGCAGCTTACCGATCGGGAGCAGCTCCTACAATGAGCAGTTCTTC.

This clonotype was seen only a few times. The rearrangement joins TRBV18 to TRBJ2-1; 7 bases align to TRBD2. The V segment lost 4 bases and the J segment 5 bases; nucleotides outside the gene matches: 2. This CDR3 is built from 13 residues. CDR1 and CDR2 from the germline V gene are KGHSH and LQKENI. The CDR3 nucleotides read TGTGCCAGCTCACGGGACTACGACAATGAGCAGTTCTTC. Protein product: CASSRDYDNEQFF.

This clonotype occurred many times. The V and J genes are TRBV7-2 and TRBJ2-1; D ambiguous. The CDR3 runs 13 residues. CDR1 is SGHTA, CDR2 FQGNSA, per germline. V was trimmed by 6 bases and J by 2 bases, leaving 8 bases between them. The CDR3 protein is CASRVAPYNEQFF. The CDR3 DNA sequence: TGTGCCAGCAGAGTAGCCCCCTACAATGAGCAGTTCTTC.

V is TRBV29-1 and J is TRBJ2-7, with 8 bases that match TRBD1. Germline CDR1 is SQVTM and CDR2 is ANQGSEA. The V and J ends lost 1 base and 9 bases, in that order; junction bases with no gene match: 8. The CDR3 contains 13 residues. The CDR3 region has the DNA TGCAGCGTTGAAGCCGGGACAGGTTTTTTGCAGTACTTC. Amino acids: CSVEAGTGFLQYF.

V usage is TRBV12-3 or TRBV12-4 and J usage is TRBJ2-1; 7 positions match TRBD2. J gave up 16 bases and V 7 bases, and 13 bases lay outside the gene matches. This CDR3 has 12 residues. The CDR3 reads CASNREAEPSFF. For the CDR3, the DNA is TGTGCCAGCAACCGGGAGGCGGAACCGAGTTTCTTC.

This clonotype was detected ten times or more. The chain employs TRBV4-2 and TRBJ2-7; a weak D match, TRBD2 (6 bases). The germline V gene encodes CDR1 LGHNA and CDR2 YNFKEQ. CDR3 length: 16 residues. Deletions cut 0 bases from V and 0 bases from J, with 12 bases between. CDR3 DNA sequence: TGTGCCAGCAGCCAAGAATCGGGCGGGACCTCCTACGAGCAGTACTTC. Translated, it gives CASSQESGGTSYEQYF.

V gene TRBV19 combines with J gene TRBJ2-3; perhaps TRBD1 as D (8 bases). Germline-derived CDR1 and CDR2 are LNHDA and SQIVND (reference sequence). Between the trimmed V and J ends, which lost 7 bases and 1 base, there was a span of 15 bases. The CDR3 is 15 amino acids. The DNA of the CDR3 is TGTGCCAGTAAACAGGGGGGGGTCGGCACAGATACGCAGTATTTT. Its protein is CASKQGGVGTDTQYF. Using reference TRBV19 and TRBJ2-3 for the parts outside the CDR3, the full variable domain is DGGITQSPKYLFRKEGQNVTLSCEQNLNHDAMYWYRQDPGQGLRLIYYSQIVNDFQKGDIAEGYSVSREKKESFPLTVTSAQKNPTAFYLCASKQGGVGTDTQYFGPGTRLTVL.

This clonotype was recorded at least ten times. The chain has TRBV5-1 and TRBJ2-1; 12 bases align to TRBD2. J lost 8 bases, V lost 4 bases, and 10 bases had no gene match. The CDR3 is made up of 16 amino acids. Germline CDR1 SGHRS, CDR2 YFSETQ. DNA of the CDR3: TGCGCCAGCAGCCCCATGACTAGCGGGAGTAGCCATGAGCAGTTCTTC. Translated, it gives CASSPMTSGSSHEQFF.

This clonotype was detected ten times or more. The chain employs TRBV20-1 and TRBJ2-7, with D possibly TRBD2 on 5 matching bases. V dropped 3 bases and J dropped 2 bases, with 17 bases sitting between them. Germline CDR1 reads DFQATT; CDR2 reads SNEGSKA (reference sequence). This CDR3 comprises 15 residues. The CDR3 coding sequence is TGCAGTGCTAGTGCCCTACTAGGTAGCCCCTACGAGCAGTACTTC. This codes for CSASALLGSPYEQYF.